In its sample, the clone carrying this T cell receptor (beta chain) was seen many times. Its antigen is unknown. The CDR3 is 14 residues long. Per germline, CDR1 SGDLS and CDR2 YYNGEE. Trimming removed 2 bases from V and 4 bases from J, with 12 bases in between. Using quantitative 5'-RACE with molecular barcodes, the authors made TCR beta libraries. TCRdb processed the 5' RACE reads anew with MiXCR; each CDR3 protein has one entry. The table has around 40,000 distinct CDR3 sequences, about 2.5% seen once. The sample comes from a study of CD8 T cells in ankylosing spondylitis. Overall study findings and caveats: Some of these motif variants have turned up before, in reports on reactive arthritis synovial fluid and blood. As reported, disease-linked clones showed significant enrichment in matched ankylosing spondylitis synovial fluid. What appeared characteristic of ankylosing spondylitis blood was a TCR beta motif of under 10 highly homologous variants.

The chain carries TRBV9 and TRBJ2-5; a possible D gene is TRBD2 (5 bases). Sequenced: blood, either unsorted or a sorted T cell fraction (not recorded which). This clonotype originated in a male donor with ankylosing spondylitis or in good health (not recorded which). DNA of the CDR3: TGTGCCAGCAGCGTCCAGCGGATGGCAGAGACCCAGTACTTC. Protein: CASSVQRMAETQYF.